Below are 16 T cell receptor beta chains sequenced from a single sample in a study of shared clonotypes between healthy human individuals. The repertoire was sequenced with immunoSEQ multiplex PCR; TCRdb's copy has only in-frame clones and lacks some. In the table there are roughly 1.4 million clones, 98% of which are singletons. The sequenced sample consisted of naive CD4+ T cells sorted from blood. The subset is: CD45RA+ positively selected. All receptors come from a man aged 30 to 45 in good health.

The DNA for the CDR3 is TGCGCCAGCAGCTTGGCGCCAGGGGATTTACGAGACCAGTACTTC. Amino acids: CASSLAPGDLRDQYF. The V and J genes are TRBV5-1 and TRBJ2-7; D may be TRBD1 (6 bases). CDR1 and CDR2 (germline): SGHRS, YFSETQ. The CDR3 covers 15 residues. V was clipped by 0 bases and J by 10 bases, with 20 bases between them.

This clone was picked up one time. The chain carries TRBV2 and TRBJ2-2; possibly TRBD2 for D (6 bases). This CDR3 has 14 residues. Trimming shortened V by 6 bases and J by 6 bases, and 14 bases separated the two germline ends. CDR1 and CDR2 (germline): SNHLY, FYNNEI. The CDR3 reads CASRLLTSAGELFF. DNA of the CDR3: TGTGCCAGCAGACTCTTGACTAGTGCCGGGGAGCTGTTTTTT.

The gene calls are TRBV29-1 and TRBJ1-2; 7 bases map to TRBD1. The CDR3 runs 14 residues. The V gene end was trimmed by 4 bases and the J gene end by 0 bases; junction bases not matched to a gene: 5. Germline assignment: CDR1 SQVTM and CDR2 ANQGSEA. Written as DNA, the CDR3 is TGCAGCGTTGTACCTACAGGGGCTAACTATGGCTACACCTTC. The encoded protein is CSVVPTGANYGYTF.

Worth noting for this clone: This specimen includes other DNA sequences encoding the same CDR3. V gene TRBV7-6 combines with J gene TRBJ2-7, with TRBD2 matching 9 bases. The CDR3 sequence is 15 residues long. Germline V CDR1 and CDR2: SGHVS, FNYEAQ. The trim removed 5 bases at V and 2 bases at J, leaving 7 bases unmatched. The DNA for the CDR3 is TGTGCCAGCAGCCTTGGGGCGGGAGGGCCCTACGAGCAGTACTTC. The encoded protein is CASSLGAGGPYEQYF. Full variable domain (rest looked up from reference TRBV7-6 and TRBJ2-7): GAGVSQSPRYKVTKRGQDVALRCDPISGHVSLYWYRQALGQGPEFLTYFNYEAQQDKSGLPNDRFSAERPEGSISTLTIQRTEQRDSAMYRCASSLGAGGPYEQYFGPGTRLTVT.

This rearrangement joins TRBV27 to TRBJ2-1, with unresolved D. The V and J ends lost 6 bases and 0 bases respectively, with 18 bases between them. The CDR3 length is 17 residues. Germline V gene lookup returns CDR1 MNHEY and CDR2 SMNVEV (reference sequence). The CDR3 coding sequence is TGTGCCAGCAGCCCACTAAGGGTCAGCAGCTCCTACAATGAGCAGTTCTTC. Translation: CASSPLRVSSSYNEQFF.

The CDR3 DNA follows: TGTGCCAGCTCACGGCCCCGAGGTCCAGGGACAGATACGCAGTATTTT. Its translation: CASSRPRGPGTDTQYF. V usage is TRBV18 and J usage is TRBJ2-3, with D perhaps TRBD1 (5 bases). Germline values: CDR1 KGHSH, CDR2 LQKENI. The CDR3 consists of 16 residues. Trimming shortened V by 4 bases and J by 3 bases, and 17 bases separated the two germline ends.

This rearrangement joins TRBV29-1 to TRBJ2-4, with a tentative D call TRBD2 (6 bases). This CDR3 is 12 amino acids long. Germline V gene sequence: CDR1 SQVTM, CDR2 ANQGSEA. Trimming cost V 7 bases and J 1 base, with 8 bases left between them. CDR3: CSGGVAKNIQYF. In DNA form, the CDR3 reads TGCAGCGGCGGGGTGGCCAAAAACATTCAGTACTTC. Full variable domain (remainder filled in from reference TRBV29-1 and TRBJ2-4): SAVISQKPSRDICQRGTSLTIQCQVDSQVTMMFWYRQQPGQSLTLIATANQGSEATYESGFVIDKFPISRPNLTFSTLTVSNMSPEDSSIYLCSGGVAKNIQYFGAGTRLSVL.

This chain uses TRBV7-9 with TRBJ2-7, with D maybe TRBD2 (7 bases). Germline V gene sequence: CDR1 SEHNR, CDR2 FQNEAQ (reference sequence). V was pared by 0 bases and J by 4 bases, with 19 bases between. This CDR3 has 17 residues. The CDR3 region is CASSLALSGGGLYEQYF. Here the CDR3 DNA reads TGTGCCAGCAGCTTAGCGCTTTCGGGCGGGGGCCTTTACGAGCAGTACTTC.

The chain carries TRBV5-1 and TRBJ2-3; D remains ambiguous. Trimming removed 0 bases from V and 6 bases from J, with 14 bases in between. The CDR3 spans 15 residues. Germline assignment: CDR1 SGHRS and CDR2 YFSETQ. The CDR3: CASSLAVADVDTQYF. The DNA for the CDR3 is TGCGCCAGCAGCTTGGCCGTCGCGGATGTTGATACGCAGTATTTT.

The chain links TRBV5-8 to TRBJ2-7; no definite D call. Germline CDR1 reads SGHTS; CDR2 reads YDEGEE. The CDR3 length is 12 residues. V lost 3 bases and J lost 4, with 8 bases in between. The CDR3 coding sequence is TGTGCCAGCAGCTCCGTCTGGTACGAGCAGTACTTC. Translating gives CASSSVWYEQYF.

CDR3 DNA sequence: TGTGCCAGCAGCCATGGGGCGGGGAATGCAAATCAGCCCCAGCATTTT. It translates to CASSHGAGNANQPQHF. The chain uses TRBV5-5 and TRBJ1-5; tentative D call: TRBD1 (5 bases). V was trimmed by 4 bases and J by 4 bases, leaving 18 bases between them. The CDR3 covers 16 residues. Germline V lookup: CDR1 SGHKS, CDR2 YYEKEE (reference sequence). The full variable domain, in which reference TRBV5-5 and TRBJ1-5 provide the parts outside the CDR3, is DAGVTQSPTHLIKTRGQQVTLRCSPISGHKSVSWYQQVLGQGPQFIFQYYEKEERGRGNFPDRFSARQFPNYSSELNVNALLLGDSALYLCASSHGAGNANQPQHFGDGTRLSIL.

The chain couples TRBV5-4 to TRBJ2-7, with D possibly being TRBD2 (7 bases). Germline lookup yields CDR1 SGHNT and CDR2 YYREEE (reference sequence). The CDR3 consists of 14 residues. V was pared by 9 bases and J by 5 bases, with 21 bases between. CDR3 nucleotide sequence: TGTGCCACCAAGCTACAGGGAGGGCGCCACGAGCAGTACTTC. Translating gives CATKLQGGRHEQYF. The full variable domain, with the rest looked up from reference TRBV5-4 and TRBJ2-7, is ETGVTQSPTHLIKTRGQQVTLRCSSQSGHNTVSWYQQALGQGPQFIFQYYREEENGRGNFPPRFSGLQFPNYSSELNVNALELDDSALYLCATKLQGGRHEQYFGPGTRLTVT.

The chain has TRBV6-4 and TRBJ2-3, with TRBD2 as a possible D gene (5 bases). CDR3 length equals 11 residues. Germline-derived CDR1 and CDR2 are MRHNA and SNTAGT. Trimming cost V 5 bases and J 7 bases, with 7 bases left between them. The CDR3 nucleotides read TGTGCCAGCAGTAGCGGATATACGCAGTATTTT. Translating it yields CASSSGYTQYF.

The rearrangement uses TRBV14 and TRBJ2-6; no clear D. The CDR3 runs 15 residues. The V gene's germline CDR1 is SGHDN and CDR2 FVKESK. V was shortened by 1 base and J by 2 bases, with 6 bases between the two germline ends. CDR3 protein: CASSQVGAGANVLTF. The CDR3 DNA sequence: TGTGCCAGCAGCCAAGTCGGCGCTGGGGCCAACGTCCTGACTTTC.

The genes are TRBV6-1 and TRBJ1-5; 10 bases are shared with TRBD1. CDR3 length: 15 amino acids. V lost 3 bases to trimming and J lost 3 bases; unmatched junction nucleotides: 2. In germline, CDR1 is MNHNS, CDR2 SASEGT. This CDR3 is CASSEGQGYNQPQHF. Here the CDR3 DNA reads TGTGCCAGCAGTGAGGGACAGGGGTACAATCAGCCCCAGCATTTT.

The V call is TRBV18, the J call TRBJ2-7, with TRBD1 matching 9 bases. This CDR3 is built from 13 residues. Germline CDR1 reads KGHSH; CDR2 reads LQKENI. Trimming took 5 bases from V and 4 from J; bases not matched to a gene: 3. The CDR3 loop is CASSTGQGYEQYF. The CDR3 DNA reads TGTGCCAGCTCAACAGGACAGGGGTACGAGCAGTACTTC. Drawing the rest from reference TRBV18 and TRBJ2-7, the complete variable domain is NAGVMQNPRHLVRRRGQEARLRCSPMKGHSHVYWYRQLPEEGLKFMVYLQKENIIDESGMPKERFSAEFPKEGPSILRIQQVVRGDSAAYFCASSTGQGYEQYFGPGTRLTVT.